Below are 8 T cell receptor beta chains sequenced from a single sample in a study of cytomegalovirus exposure and HLA in healthy donors. The PCR ran on 60 Vbeta and 13 Jbeta primers. Sequencing was performed with immunoSEQ multiplex PCR; in TCRdb, only in-frame clones are kept and a portion is missing. The table lists fewer than 250,000 clones. The sample consisted of PBMCs. The origin of the receptors is a woman aged 25-40 years in good health and CMV-seropositive.

This chain uses TRBV7-8 with TRBJ2-7; TRBD1 aligns across 10 bases. Germline V lookup: CDR1 SGHVS, CDR2 FQNEAQ. This CDR3 is 15 amino acids long. With 4 bases clipped from V and 3 bases from J, the junction kept 6 bases outside the gene matches. CDR3 region: CASSSTDRGVYEQYF. CDR3 in DNA: TGTGCCAGCAGCTCGACGGACAGGGGGGTCTACGAGCAGTACTTC.

In the case of this clone: The germline gene is not matched at one end of the junction; a read error may be the cause. This rearrangement joins TRBV29-1 to TRBJ2-7; 8 positions agree with TRBD1. This CDR3 comprises 14 residues. CDR1 is SQVTM and CDR2 is ANQGSEA in the germline V gene. The CDR3 DNA is TGCAGCGTTATGGTTAGGACAGGGAGCTACGAGCAGCACTTC. This gives the protein CSVMVRTGSYEQHF.

The genes are TRBV6-5 and TRBJ2-5, with a tentative D call TRBD1 (6 bases). This CDR3 is 13 amino acids long. CDR1 and CDR2 from the germline V gene are MNHEY and SVGAGI. V was cut by 10 bases and J by 3 bases, with 15 bases left in between. For the CDR3, the DNA is TGTGCCATCAGCCAAAGGACAGAAGAGACCCAGTACTTC. The encoded protein is CAISQRTEETQYF.

The chain joins TRBV9 to TRBJ2-1; TRBD1 matches 9 bases. Trimming at V came to 4 bases and at J to 4 bases, leaving 9 bases not matched to a gene. Germline assignment: CDR1 SGDLS and CDR2 YYNGEE. The CDR3 runs 16 residues. The CDR3 nucleotides are TGTGCCAGCAGCCTCGACCGGGACAGGGTTTACAATGAGCAGTTCTTC. As protein: CASSLDRDRVYNEQFF.

About this clone itself: One junction end does not reproduce the germline sequence, and a read error may be involved. The same CDR3 can be traced to other DNA sequences in this sample. The chain links TRBV7-8 to TRBJ1-5; D unclear. This CDR3 comprises 14 residues. Germline V lookup: CDR1 SGHVS, CDR2 FQNEAQ. The CDR3 spells CASSLAVRNQPQHF. As DNA, the CDR3 is TGTGCTAGCAGCTTAGCCGTTAGAAATCAGCCCCAGCATTTT.

The rearrangement uses TRBV4-1 and TRBJ2-7; 13 bases match TRBD2. Trimming removed 3 bases from V and 4 bases from J; junction bases left unmatched: 6. Germline V CDR1 and CDR2: MGHRA, YSYEKL. The CDR3 is made up of 16 amino acids. The CDR3 nucleotides read TGCGCCAGCAGCCAGGGGGGGACTAGCGGGACTTACGAGCAGTACTTC. Translating gives CASSQGGTSGTYEQYF.

The chain employs TRBV6-5 and TRBJ2-7; TRBD2 matches 9 bases. The CDR3 has 15 residues. The germline V gene encodes CDR1 MNHEY and CDR2 SVGAGI. J was trimmed by 3 bases and V by 7 bases; bases with no gene match: 10. CDR3 nucleotides: TGTGCCAGCACCTATTTTGGGACTAGCCGCTACGAGCAGTACTTC. This sequence encodes CASTYFGTSRYEQYF.

In DNA, the CDR3 is TGTGCCAGCAGTGGGGGCGGGGGCGCCCAGAACAATGAGCAGTTCTTC. This sequence encodes CASSGGGGAQNNEQFF. This chain links TRBV25-1 with TRBJ2-1; maybe TRBD2 (7 bases). This CDR3 has 16 residues. Germline values: CDR1 MGHDK, CDR2 SYGVNS. The germline V and J ends were trimmed by 4 bases and 5 bases, with 18 bases remaining between them.